This T cell receptor beta chain emerged from a study of shared clonotypes between healthy human individuals (dated by TCRdb to the early 2020s). With regard to the full study: A few men and a couple of women, aged 18 to 49 years, made up the cohort. For each donor, three plates each were used for CD4 naive and CD4 memory, two plates were used for CD8 naive, and one plate was used for CD8 memory. Blood TCR repertoires of about five healthy adults were deeply sequenced to estimate repertoire size and the extent of clonotype sharing between individuals. To increase sequencing depth and limit assay-specific biases, TCR repertoire library preparation and sequencing were carried out by different laboratories using diverse techniques. Per donor, leukapheresis produced somewhere between about 0.8 and 9.5 billion PBMCs. The paper's findings and limits, for the study overall: Rarefaction of sorted-subset datasets indicated incomplete sequencing despite the large sequencing depth. Sharing across several donors was observed for around 5% of naive CD4, over 3% of naive CD8, 2% to 2.5% of memory CD4, and roughly 0.4% of memory CD8 clonotypes. Pairwise subsampling indicated that sequencing depth was expected to affect the degree of clonotype sharing among donors. Only blood was sampled, and tissue TCR repertoires likely differ from those in blood. The genetic and exposure-history diversity represented was limited by the small number of donors. Naive subsets generally had larger estimated clonotype richness than memory subsets. Compared with non-shared clonotypes, the clonotypes found in all four sorted-subset donors had higher generation probabilities.

TCR CDR3 regions were amplified from genomic DNA by multiplex PCR using the deep immunoSEQ assay. Extracted genomic DNA from each cell subset was spread evenly across all wells of several immunoSEQ 96-well plates, with each plate serving as a replicate. For sorted subsets, 200 ng of genomic DNA, equivalent to roughly 30,000 T cell genomes, went into each replicate PCR. Purified libraries were quantified with a Qubit 3.0 fluorometer, sized on a Bioanalyzer 2100, and re-quantified with the KAPA Library Quantification kit. Every immunoSEQ 96-well plate was sequenced on a dedicated single-read 150-cycle Illumina NextSeq 550 flow cell. Processing in the source paper ran as follows. Because only junctional sequences without quality scores were contained in the immunoSEQ output, filtering matching that applied to full-length reads could not be performed. To assign V/J genes and CDR3, sequences were annotated using PyIR, a Python wrapper for IgBLAST v1.9, with IMGT germline references. Reads were removed for weak V/J assignments (E-value above 1e-6), missing CDR3, stop codons, out-of-frame junctions, or ambiguous translated residues. A V3J clonotype was defined by an identical inferred V gene, J gene, and CDR3 amino acid sequence. To compute the percentage overlap between repertoires, the number of shared unique clonotypes was divided by the size of the smaller repertoire. RTK rarefaction, the Chao1 estimator, and Recon v2.1 estimates of unobserved clonotypes were used to assess repertoire richness. Generation probabilities for all TCRbeta clonotypes obtained by the gDNA method from a few donors were computed using OLGA. This is the immuneACCESS table as TCRdb keeps it, with only in-frame sequences that have V and J called. A part of the clones is gone; compared with another copy, unresolved V genes explain less than half, and the rest is unexplained. V and J calls and clone size follow that table, whereas D and trimming were derived from the DNA. The sample has about 2.1 million clones on record, roughly 95% of them singletons. The leading ten clones occupy approximately 1.6% of the sample.

There are 15 amino acids in the CDR3, from cysteine to phenylalanine inclusive. Of the read, only the CDR3 DNA is kept; its 45 bases are in frame from base 1. CD8 naive samples were obtained by positive selection for CCR7 among CD45RO-negative cells, yielding a CD45RA+CCR7+ population from which TemRA cells were excluded. Donors were healthy HIV-negative adults with no recently reported acute infections or vaccinations. Every donor was a Caucasian adult residing in Nashville, Tennessee, USA. Blood was obtained by leukapheresis, after which PBMCs were separated by Ficoll-Histopaque density gradient centrifugation and cryopreserved in liquid nitrogen vapor phase. Analytical flow cytometry was used to check the purity and quantity of each magnetically sorted T cell population. Genomic DNA was isolated from each sorted fraction and quantified by UV absorbance on a Nanodrop 2000c. Note on this clone: No cognate antigen has been identified for it. No much larger clonotype is one base removed from it; base qualities were not supplied.

The rearrangement joined TRBV21-1 to TRBJ2-5; TRBD2, the D gene given by the table, was not confirmed from the DNA. TRBV21-1 is marked as a pseudogene. The sequencing input was naive CD8+ T cells from PBMCs. Explained via the paper, the cell subset or site label denotes: CD45RA+CCR7+. The sequence was collected from a man between 18 and 29 years old in good health. Some clones in this sample may be carry-over from other donors' samples. The encoded CDR3 is CASSKALSGRGTQYF. The nucleotide sequence reads as follows: TGTGCCAGCAGCAAAGCGCTTTCCGGGAGAGGGACCCAGTACTTC.